What follows are 27 T cell receptor beta chains derived from one specimen sequenced in a study of T cell responses to AZD1222 COVID-19 vaccine. Sequencing used immunoSEQ multiplex PCR; TCRdb keeps in-frame clones, though not all of them. The sample holds around 150,000 clones, around 90% seen once. The sample consisted of peripheral blood, taken on day 0 of AZD1222 vaccination. These receptors originate from an adult in good health.

This sequence joins TRBV18 and TRBJ2-1, with no clear D. Between the trimmed V and J ends, which lost 6 bases and 5 bases, there was a span of 14 bases. Per germline, CDR1 KGHSH and CDR2 LQKENI. The CDR3 consists of 14 residues. Here the CDR3 DNA reads TGTGCCAGCTCGGACCAACTAAACGACAATGAGCAGTTCTTC. It is translated as CASSDQLNDNEQFF.

The rearrangement links TRBV7-8 to TRBJ2-1; 9 nucleotides match TRBD2. Per germline, CDR1 SGHVS and CDR2 FQNEAQ. This CDR3 comprises 16 residues. V was clipped by 5 bases and J by 6 bases; unmatched bases: 11. In nucleotides, the CDR3 is TGTGCCAGCAGCCCGGGGGGGGTGACTAGCGGCAATGAGCAGTTCTTC. It specifies CASSPGGVTSGNEQFF. Variable domain in full (rest from reference TRBV7-8 and TRBJ2-1): GAGVSQSPRYKVAKRGQDVALRCDPISGHVSLFWYQQALGQGPEFLTYFQNEAQLDKSGLPSDRFFAERPEGSVSTLKIQRTQQEDSAVYLCASSPGGVTSGNEQFFGPGTRLTVL.

The chain joins TRBV6-5 to TRBJ1-2, with a weak D call TRBD1 (5 bases). V dropped 7 bases and J dropped 9 bases, with 18 bases sitting between them. Germline lookup yields CDR1 MNHEY and CDR2 SVGAGI. CDR3 size: 13 residues. The CDR3 sequence is CASTTGGTGSYTF. Here the CDR3 DNA reads TGTGCCAGCACCACGGGGGGGACTGGTAGCTACACCTTC.

The genes are TRBV28 and TRBJ1-5; D gene ambiguous. The CDR3 has 11 amino acids. Germline CDR1 is MDHEN and CDR2 is SYDVKM. V dropped 7 bases and J dropped 15 bases, with 16 bases sitting between them. CDR3 residues: CASTWGEYVHF. The CDR3, as DNA: TGTGCCAGCACCTGGGGAGAGTATGTGCATTTT.

The chain joins TRBV3-1 (or the pseudogene TRBV3-2) to TRBJ2-2; D remains unclear. V was shortened by 3 bases and J by 5 bases, with 13 bases between the two germline ends. This CDR3 spans 15 amino acids. From germline, CDR1 is LGHDT and CDR2 YNNKEL (reference sequence). Written as DNA, the CDR3 is TGTGCCAGCAGCCACCGCCAAGGGTGGACCGGGGAGCTGTTTTTT. As protein: CASSHRQGWTGELFF.

This chain connects TRBV20-1 to TRBJ1-1; D is unclear. The V gene's germline CDR1 is DFQATT and CDR2 SNEGSKA (reference sequence). This CDR3 contains 11 residues. V lost 5 bases and J lost 4, with 8 bases in between. Here the CDR3 reads CSAPHGTEAFF. Here the CDR3 DNA reads TGCAGTGCTCCCCATGGCACTGAAGCTTTCTTT.

This rearrangement joins TRBV6-1 to TRBJ1-1, with 7 bases that match TRBD1. This CDR3 is built from 15 residues. CDR1 is MNHNS, CDR2 SASEGT, per germline. V lost 1 base, J lost 2 bases, and 4 bases stayed unmatched. The CDR3 sequence is CASSEDRGVNTEAFF. Here the CDR3 DNA reads TGTGCCAGCAGTGAAGACAGGGGTGTTAACACTGAAGCTTTCTTT.

The chain recombines TRBV29-1 with TRBJ1-1; possible D gene TRBD1, 6 bases. V was trimmed by 5 bases and J by 1 base, leaving 14 bases between them. Per the germline V gene, CDR1 is SQVTM and CDR2 is ANQGSEA. This CDR3 is built from 14 residues. The CDR3 here is CSVFPRGQNTEAFF. As DNA, the CDR3 is TGCAGCGTTTTCCCCCGGGGGCAGAACACTGAAGCTTTCTTT. The variable domain in full, with the rest retrieved from reference TRBV29-1 and TRBJ1-1, is SAVISQKPSRDICQRGTSLTIQCQVDSQVTMMFWYRQQPGQSLTLIATANQGSEATYESGFVIDKFPISRPNLTFSTLTVSNMSPEDSSIYLCSVFPRGQNTEAFFGQGTRLTVV.

The genes are TRBV3-1 (or the pseudogene TRBV3-2) and TRBJ2-5; D possibly uses TRBD1 or TRBD2 (5 bases each). V lost 1 base, J lost 5 bases, and 14 bases lay in between. The CDR3 covers 15 residues. From germline, CDR1 is LGHDT and CDR2 YNNKEL (reference sequence). DNA of the CDR3: TGTGCCAGCAGCCAAGTCAAGGGAGAGGGGGAGACCCAGTACTTC. Translation gives CASSQVKGEGETQYF.

The gene calls are TRBV7-2 and TRBJ1-3, with D uncertain. The CDR3 consists of 15 residues. The germline V gene has CDR1 SGHTA and CDR2 FQGNSA. V lost 5 bases and J lost 0, with 11 bases in between. The CDR3 is CASSVRVSSGNTIYF. The CDR3 nucleotides read TGTGCCAGCAGCGTGAGAGTGAGCTCTGGAAACACCATATATTTT.

The chain joins TRBV6-1 to TRBJ2-2; weak D call: TRBD1 (6 bases). Per germline, CDR1 MNHNS and CDR2 SASEGT. CDR3 length: 19 residues. With 2 bases removed from V and 0 bases from J, the gap between germline ends came to 19 bases. CDR3 protein: CASSEKHITGISNTGELFF. The CDR3 coding sequence is TGTGCCAGCAGTGAAAAACATATAACAGGGATCTCGAACACCGGGGAGCTGTTTTTT.

The gene calls are TRBV7-9 and TRBJ1-2; no clear D gene. The CDR3 has 16 amino acids. V lost 4 bases to trimming and J lost 1 base, with 16 bases between them. From germline, CDR1 is SEHNR and CDR2 FQNEAQ (reference sequence). The CDR3 nucleotides are TGTGCCAGCAGCTCCCCCATGGTCCGGAATAACTATGGCTACACCTTC. Residues: CASSSPMVRNNYGYTF.

This clone was detected once. The chain carries TRBV11-3 and TRBJ2-1; TRBD2 matches at 9 bases. Germline assignment: CDR1 SGHNT and CDR2 YENEEA. The V segment lost 5 bases and the J segment 2 bases; nucleotides outside the gene matches: 13. The CDR3 length is 18 residues. CDR3 DNA sequence: TGTGCCAGCAGCCAAGAGACTAGCGGTAATCCTGCCTACAATGAGCAGTTCTTC. It encodes CASSQETSGNPAYNEQFF.

In its sample, this clone was seen once. The chain combines TRBV10-3 with TRBJ1-1; a weak D match, TRBD1 (6 bases). V dropped 6 bases and J dropped 2 bases, with 10 bases sitting between them. Germline CDR1 and CDR2: ENHRY and SYGVKD. This CDR3 is built from 13 residues. The CDR3 nucleotides read TGTGCCATCAGCGGACAGATAAACACTGAAGCTTTCTTT. Its protein is CAISGQINTEAFF.

The chain is built from TRBV21-1 and TRBJ1-2. TRBV21-1 is a recognized pseudogene. This CDR3 has 16 amino acids. The CDR3 region has the DNA TGTGCCAGCAGCCATGCCCCGGACACGGCGGGCTATGGCTACACCTTC. Protein: CASSHAPDTAGYGYTF.

The rearrangement links TRBV6-5 to TRBJ2-7, with D possibly being TRBD1 (5 bases). The CDR3 loop spans 13 amino acids. The V gene's germline CDR1 is MNHEY and CDR2 SVGAGI. Trimming stripped 4 bases from V and 5 bases from J, with 12 bases between. As DNA, the CDR3 is TGTGCCAGCAGTTCCGGCCAGGGTCACGAGCAGTACTTC. This sequence encodes CASSSGQGHEQYF.

This chain joins TRBV5-5 and TRBJ2-2, with 10 nucleotides matching TRBD2. Trimming removed 5 bases from V and 4 bases from J; junction bases left unmatched: 8. The CDR3 sequence is 16 residues long. Germline V CDR1 and CDR2: SGHKS, YYEKEE (reference sequence). The DNA of the CDR3 is TGTGCCAGCAGGCCCGGGACTAGCGATTTCACCGGGGAGCTGTTTTTT. Its protein is CASRPGTSDFTGELFF.

The chain recombines TRBV7-9 with TRBJ2-7; 7 nucleotides agree with TRBD1. After removal of 4 bases from V and 3 bases from J, the junction contained 9 bases not matched to a gene. This CDR3 contains 15 residues. Germline V gene sequence: CDR1 SEHNR, CDR2 FQNEAQ (reference sequence). This CDR3 reads CASSSLQGTLYEQYF. The CDR3 DNA reads as TGTGCCAGCAGCTCCTTACAGGGGACCCTCTACGAGCAGTACTTC.

The rearrangement joins TRBV28 to TRBJ1-2, with D unresolved. V lost 3 bases to trimming and J lost 4 bases, with 12 bases between them. CDR3 length: 14 residues. CDR1 MDHEN and CDR2 SYDVKM come from the germline V gene. The CDR3, as DNA: TGTGCCAGCAGTTTCCCGACCGTCCTCTATGGCTACACCTTC. Translating gives CASSFPTVLYGYTF.

The CDR3 nucleotides are TGTGCCAGCAGTCCCGTTTACTCTGGAAACACCATATATTTT. This sequence encodes CASSPVYSGNTIYF. This chain uses TRBV2 with TRBJ1-3; D not resolved. There are 14 residues in the CDR3. V was pared by 5 bases and J by 0 bases, with 8 bases between. Germline V lookup: CDR1 SNHLY, CDR2 FYNNEI.

This clone was counted a few times. The gene calls are TRBV16 and TRBJ1-1; the D is unclear. Trimming removed 8 bases at V and 1 base at J, with 11 bases between. The CDR3 sequence is 13 residues long. Germline loops: CDR1 KGHSY, CDR2 FQNENV. The CDR3 coding sequence is TGTGCCAGCGCCCGCGGCACGAACACTGAAGCTTTCTTT. It specifies CASARGTNTEAFF.

This clone has a single count. The rearrangement joins TRBV7-9 to TRBJ2-5; a weak D match, TRBD2 (5 bases). Trimming removed 5 bases from V and 7 bases from J, with 32 bases in between. CDR1 is SEHNR, CDR2 FQNEAQ, per germline (reference sequence). The CDR3 is made up of 19 amino acids. The CDR3 loop is CASSPPLHDRGPAWGTQYF. The CDR3 DNA sequence: TGTGCCAGCAGCCCCCCCTTGCACGACCGGGGTCCTGCTTGGGGGACCCAGTACTTC.

The chain joins TRBV2 to TRBJ2-5; D perhaps matches TRBD1 (8 bases). The CDR3 length is 14 residues. V was trimmed by 9 bases and J by 1 base, leaving 15 bases between them. Germline lookup yields CDR1 SNHLY and CDR2 FYNNEI. The DNA for the CDR3 is TGTGCCAGGACAGGGGAGGGACCCCAAGAGACCCAGTACTTC. Encoded protein: CARTGEGPQETQYF.

This chain links TRBV6-1 with TRBJ1-4; unclear D gene. This CDR3 comprises 13 residues. Between the trimmed V and J ends, which lost 2 bases and 6 bases, there was a span of 7 bases. The germline gives CDR1 MNHNS, CDR2 SASEGT. The CDR3 DNA reads as TGTGCCAGCAGTGAAACCGACCATGAAAAACTGTTTTTT. Encoded protein: CASSETDHEKLFF.

This chain joins TRBV7-2 and TRBJ2-5; D possibly corresponds to TRBD2 (5 bases). This CDR3 contains 16 residues. CDR1 SGHTA and CDR2 FQGNSA come from the germline V gene. Trimming pared 5 bases from V and 4 bases from J, leaving 20 bases between. The chain's CDR3 is CASSRRVGARGETQYF. CDR3 in DNA: TGTGCCAGCAGCCGCCGGGTAGGAGCCCGGGGAGAGACCCAGTACTTC.

The V gene is TRBV5-6, the J gene TRBJ1-4, with a tentative D call TRBD1 (5 bases). Looked up from germline, CDR1 is SGHDT and CDR2 is YYEEEE. The CDR3 loop spans 14 amino acids. V was shortened by 2 bases and J by 3 bases, with 8 bases between the two germline ends. The chain's CDR3 is CASSFGGSNEKLFF. The DNA for the CDR3 is TGTGCCAGCAGCTTTGGGGGGTCTAATGAAAAACTGTTTTTT. The full variable domain, with the rest looked up from reference TRBV5-6 and TRBJ1-4, is DAGVTQSPTHLIKTRGQQVTLRCSPKSGHDTVSWYQQALGQGPQFIFQYYEEEERQRGNFPDRFSGHQFPNYSSELNVNALLLGDSALYLCASSFGGSNEKLFFGSGTQLSVL.

The chain joins TRBV27 to TRBJ1-4; D not resolved. CDR3 length: 16 amino acids. Germline loops: CDR1 MNHEY, CDR2 SMNVEV (reference sequence). V lost 5 bases to trimming and J lost 0 bases, with 13 bases between them. CDR3 bases: TGTGCCAGCAGTCCCCTGACGGATGCAACTAATGAAAAACTGTTTTTT. This encodes CASSPLTDATNEKLFF.